The clone carrying this T cell receptor (beta chain) came up a few times. Its cognate antigen is unknown. The Oncomine TCR Beta short-read assay was what sequenced the DNA obtained from cultured CD4+ T cells. Genomic DNA was taken out of cultured CD4+ T cells by extraction. One entry per CDR3 protein, called by TCRdb with MiXCR from the PCR reads. The data show about 8,000 distinct CDR3 sequences, roughly 36% seen once. Sample treatment: approximately nine-day PBMC culture with coronavirus spike peptide pools or control peptides (ViraFEST assay). Those CD4+ T cells from the unexposed donor predate the COVID-19 pandemic (2011-2018). Cultures used more than 1.5 million PBMCs per well, about 10 IU/ml IL-2 and 9.5 to 10 ug/ml peptides. The researchers probed unexposed-donor CD4+ T cells with SARS-CoV-2 S/N and four cold-coronavirus spikes, cells permitting. The record originates from a study of vaccination and CD4 T cells after COVID-19. Study findings and constraints: From about 20 to 38, the median of SARS-CoV-2-reactive clonotypes rose without reaching significance.

Per germline, CDR1 DFQATT and CDR2 SNEGSKA (reference sequence). V was clipped by 3 bases and J by 7 bases, with 9 bases between them. The CDR3 has 11 residues. This sequence originates from a human donor in good health. The chain uses TRBV20-1 and TRBJ1-2, with unresolved D. What was sequenced was CD4+ T cells from blood, cultured in vitro. CDR3 protein: CSASDVGGYTF. DNA of the CDR3: TGCAGTGCTAGTGATGTGGGTGGCTACACCTTC.